Presented here are 14 T cell receptor beta chains from one specimen sequenced in a study of brain T cells in children with intractable seizures. The data were produced by immunoSEQ multiplex PCR, yet TCRdb's version contains in-frame clones alone and is incomplete. The sample yields hundreds of thousands of clones, approximately 93% seen once. Time point given: blood from clinic visit 5 months post-surgery; TSC patient then seizure free. Sequences were derived from peripheral blood, sampled less than 6 months after surgery. These receptors were obtained from a boy younger than two with tuberous sclerosis and intractable seizures.

V usage is TRBV19 and J usage is TRBJ2-1, with D possibly TRBD1 on 6 matching bases. Germline V gene data show CDR1 as LNHDA and CDR2 as SQIVND (reference sequence). V dropped 4 bases and J dropped 2 bases, with 12 bases sitting between them. CDR3 length: 15 amino acids. The CDR3 nucleotides read TGTGCCAGTAGTACAGGGGCAGACACCTACAATGAGCAGTTCTTC. Translation gives CASSTGADTYNEQFF.

This rearrangement joins TRBV6-1 to TRBJ1-2, with TRBD1 identical over 9 bases. V lost 3 bases to trimming and J lost 4 bases; unmatched junction nucleotides: 3. Germline CDR1 reads MNHNS; CDR2 reads SASEGT. The CDR3 is made up of 14 amino acids. CDR3 in amino acids: CASSDRTGAYGYTF. The CDR3 DNA follows: TGTGCCAGCAGTGACCGGACAGGGGCCTATGGCTACACCTTC.

Points on this clone: An end of the junction does not agree with germline; a read error may underlie this. The rearrangement links TRBV24-1 to TRBJ2-7, with D possibly being TRBD2 (6 bases). This CDR3 has 10 amino acids. Per germline, CDR1 KGHDR and CDR2 SFDVKD. As DNA, the CDR3 is TGTGCCACCAGCATCCCGGTAGGAGGGTTC. The encoded protein is CATSIPVGGF.

The gene calls are TRBV30 and TRBJ1-5, with 7 bases lining up with TRBD1. With 1 base clipped from V and 6 bases from J, the junction kept 0 bases outside the gene matches. Germline lookup yields CDR1 GTSNPN and CDR2 SVGIG (reference sequence). This CDR3 has 12 amino acids. CDR3: CAWSGQGQPQHF. CDR3 sequence (DNA): TGTGCCTGGAGTGGACAGGGTCAGCCCCAGCATTTT. The full variable domain, with the rest looked up from reference TRBV30 and TRBJ1-5, is SQTIHQWPATLVQPVGSPLSLECTVEGTSNPNLYWYRQAAGRGLQLLFYSVGIGQISSEVPQNLSASRPQDRQFILSSKKLLLSDSGFYLCAWSGQGQPQHFGDGTRLSIL.

This clone was seen once. The CDR3 nucleotides read TGTGCCAGCAGCTTAGATTTTTGGACAGAGGAGGGCGAGCAGTACTTC. Residues: CASSLDFWTEEGEQYF. The V call is TRBV11-2, the J call TRBJ2-7; D tentatively fits TRBD1 or TRBD2 (6 bases each). CDR3 length equals 16 residues. The germline V gene encodes CDR1 SGHAT and CDR2 FQNNGV. The V end lost 0 bases, the J end lost 6 bases, and 18 bases lay between the germline ends.

The V and J genes are TRBV5-4 and TRBJ1-3, with a weak D call TRBD1 (6 bases). The CDR3 covers 16 residues. Germline-derived CDR1 and CDR2 are SGHNT and YYREEE (reference sequence). V was trimmed by 2 bases and J by 4 bases, leaving 16 bases between them. The CDR3 sequence: CASSLARTGKGNTIYF. Here the CDR3 DNA reads TGTGCCAGCAGCTTAGCCCGAACAGGGAAGGGAAACACCATATATTTT.

Here the CDR3 reads CASSLSASGISEQYF. The CDR3 DNA is TGTGCCAGCAGCTTATCAGCTAGCGGGATTTCCGAGCAGTACTTC. The V gene is TRBV13, the J gene TRBJ2-7, with 9 positions matching TRBD2. CDR1 is PRHDT and CDR2 is FYEKMQ in the germline V gene (reference sequence). J gave up 6 bases and V 2 bases, and 8 bases lay outside the gene matches. The CDR3 spans 15 residues.

This chain joins TRBV28 and TRBJ1-6, with a tentative D call TRBD1 (5 bases). V lost 1 base to trimming and J lost 5 bases, with 12 bases between them. The CDR3 consists of 16 residues. Germline V gene lookup returns CDR1 MDHEN and CDR2 SYDVKM. The CDR3 region has the DNA TGTGCCAGCAGTTTATCCAGAGTGGGACATAATTCACCCCTCCACTTT. This sequence encodes CASSLSRVGHNSPLHF. The full variable domain, its missing parts supplied by reference TRBV28 and TRBJ1-6, is DVKVTQSSRYLVKRTGEKVFLECVQDMDHENMFWYRQDPGLGLRLIYFSYDVKMKEKGDIPEGYSVSREKKERFSLILESASTNQTSMYLCASSLSRVGHNSPLHFGNGTRLTVT.

The chain has TRBV10-2 and TRBJ1-5; D gene unclear. The V gene lost 1 base and the J gene lost 0 bases, with 10 bases spanning the gap. The CDR3 runs to 16 residues. CDR1 and CDR2 from the germline V gene are WSHSY and SAAADI. CDR3 residues: CASSELGVISNQPQHF. In DNA, the CDR3 is TGCGCCAGCAGTGAGTTGGGAGTAATTAGCAATCAGCCCCAGCATTTT.

This clone was observed a handful of times. The chain combines TRBV4-1 with TRBJ1-2; the match to TRBD1 covers 9 bases. The CDR3 sequence is 14 residues long. Looked up from germline, CDR1 is MGHRA and CDR2 is YSYEKL. The junction had 3 bases not matched to a gene; V was cut back by 2 bases and J by 5 bases. CDR3 in amino acids: CASSQTGGLYGYTF. CDR3 DNA: TGCGCCAGCAGCCAAACAGGGGGCTTGTATGGCTACACCTTC.

This sequence joins TRBV5-4 and TRBJ2-7, with 7 bases fitting TRBD1. The CDR3 is 15 amino acids. Germline CDR1 and CDR2: SGHNT and YYREEE (reference sequence). The V and J ends lost 2 bases and 2 bases, in that order; junction bases with no gene match: 7. The CDR3 DNA reads TGTGCCAGCAGCTTAAGGGGACAGTGGCCCTACGAGCAGTACTTC. Amino acids: CASSLRGQWPYEQYF.

V and J are TRBV25-1 and TRBJ1-4, with TRBD1 identical over 9 bases. Germline values: CDR1 MGHDK, CDR2 SYGVNS. The CDR3 sequence is 16 residues long. V trimming: 1 base; J trimming: 4 bases; junction bases outside the gene matches: 4. CDR3 DNA: TGTGCCAGCAGTGAATTTGGGACAGGGTATAATGAAAAACTGTTTTTT. As protein: CASSEFGTGYNEKLFF.

This clone was detected only once. The genes are TRBV4-2 and TRBJ1-5; no clear D gene. Germline V gene data show CDR1 as LGHNA and CDR2 as YNFKEQ. The CDR3 runs 14 residues. Deletions cut 3 bases from V and 2 bases from J, with 8 bases between. The CDR3 loop reads CASSQGKGNQPQHF. The CDR3 bases are TGTGCCAGCAGCCAGGGTAAGGGCAATCAGCCCCAGCATTTT.

The rearrangement links TRBV2 to TRBJ2-3, with 7 nucleotides matching TRBD2. The junction had 10 bases not matched to a gene; V was cut back by 10 bases and J by 6 bases. CDR1 is SNHLY and CDR2 is FYNNEI in the germline V gene. The CDR3 runs to 13 residues. The CDR3 loop is CATVLLAVDTQYF. CDR3 DNA: TGTGCCACCGTCTTGCTAGCGGTCGATACGCAGTATTTT. Looking up the rest from reference TRBV2 and TRBJ2-3 gives the full variable domain: EPEVTQTPSHQVTQMGQEVILRCVPISNHLYFYWYRQILGQKVEFLVSFYNNEISEKSEIFDDQFSVERPDGSNFTLKIRSTKLEDSAMYFCATVLLAVDTQYFGPGTRLTVL.